A single sample gave rise to the 25 T cell receptor beta chains below, sequenced in a study of blood T cell repertoires in COVID-19. Only in-frame clones appear in the TCRdb table, and some are missing; sequencing was by immunoSEQ multiplex PCR. The table records approximately 430,000 clones, roughly 89% of them present only once. Sequencing was done on a sample of peripheral blood. These receptors were obtained from a woman in her twenties or thirties with active or convalescent COVID-19.

This clone was detected a few times. The chain joins TRBV7-9 to TRBJ1-5, with 8 nucleotides matching TRBD1. The V gene's germline CDR1 is SEHNR and CDR2 FQNEAQ (reference sequence). The CDR3 covers 13 residues. The junction had 7 bases not matched to a gene; V was cut back by 9 bases and J by 6 bases. CDR3 loop: CASSPGGGQPQHF. CDR3 bases: TGTGCCAGTTCCCCAGGGGGCGGTCAGCCCCAGCATTTT. The full variable domain, rest sourced from reference TRBV7-9 and TRBJ1-5, is DTGVSQNPRHKITKRGQNVTFRCDPISEHNRLYWYRQTLGQGPEFLTYFQNEAQLEKSRLLSDRFSAERPKGSFSTLEIQRTEQGDSAMYLCASSPGGGQPQHFGDGTRLSIL.

The chain carries TRBV6-5 and TRBJ2-7; D is unresolved. Germline V gene sequence: CDR1 MNHEY, CDR2 SVGAGI. This CDR3 spans 13 amino acids. Trimming stripped 2 bases from V and 0 bases from J, with 5 bases between. CDR3 nucleotide sequence: TGTGCCAGCAGTTACGAGAGCTCCTACGAGCAGTACTTC. It translates to CASSYESSYEQYF.

This sequence joins TRBV5-4 and TRBJ2-2; possible D gene TRBD1, 5 bases. The CDR3 runs 17 residues. Germline V lookup: CDR1 SGHNT, CDR2 YYREEE (reference sequence). Trimming stripped 1 base from V and 2 bases from J, with 15 bases between. The CDR3 here is CASSLLKDTRNTGELFF. The CDR3 DNA sequence: TGTGCCAGCAGCTTGCTCAAGGACACAAGAAACACCGGGGAGCTGTTTTTT.

V usage is TRBV10-3 and J usage is TRBJ2-2; 10 nucleotides match TRBD2. V was pared by 4 bases and J by 4 bases, with 6 bases of the junction left unmatched. CDR1 and CDR2 (germline): ENHRY, SYGVKD. The CDR3 is 16 amino acids. The CDR3 is CAISGTSGISTGELFF. CDR3 sequence (DNA): TGTGCCATCAGTGGAACTAGCGGGATCAGCACCGGGGAGCTGTTTTTT.

This chain uses TRBV18 with TRBJ1-1; D not certain. CDR3 length: 12 amino acids. The ends were cut back, 5 bases at V and 2 bases at J, with 6 bases in the middle. Per the germline V gene, CDR1 is KGHSH and CDR2 is LQKENI. The CDR3 region is CASSVINTEAFF. The CDR3 nucleotides read TGTGCCAGCTCAGTAATCAACACTGAAGCTTTCTTT. Full variable domain (outside the CDR3, taken from reference TRBV18 and TRBJ1-1): NAGVMQNPRHLVRRRGQEARLRCSPMKGHSHVYWYRQLPEEGLKFMVYLQKENIIDESGMPKERFSAEFPKEGPSILRIQQVVRGDSAAYFCASSVINTEAFFGQGTRLTVV.

This clone came up a few times. J is TRBJ1-1 and V is TRBV14, with TRBD1 identical over 8 bases. V was pared by 5 bases and J by 1 base, with 9 bases of the junction left unmatched. Germline loops: CDR1 SGHDN, CDR2 FVKESK. CDR3 length: 16 amino acids. CDR3 protein: CASSVNAGTGNTEAFF. CDR3 in DNA: TGTGCCAGCAGCGTCAACGCCGGGACAGGGAACACTGAAGCTTTCTTT.

This clone was seen only once. This chain uses TRBV4-1 with TRBJ1-5; D gene ambiguous. This CDR3 has 16 amino acids. CDR1 and CDR2 from the germline V gene are MGHRA and YSYEKL. V was pared by 0 bases and J by 4 bases, with 13 bases between. The CDR3 spells CASSQDWRALNQPQHF. The CDR3 bases are TGCGCCAGCAGCCAAGATTGGAGGGCACTTAATCAGCCCCAGCATTTT.

This clone has more than one count but fewer than ten. This rearrangement joins TRBV12-5 to TRBJ1-6, with 7 bases matching TRBD1. Germline loops: CDR1 LGHNT, CDR2 FRNRAP. The ends lost 1 base at V and 4 bases at J; junction bases unmatched: 4. The CDR3 contains 16 residues. The CDR3 region is CASGLDRDSYNSPLHF. The CDR3 coding sequence is TGTGCTAGTGGTTTGGATCGGGACAGTTATAATTCACCCCTCCACTTT.

The chain combines TRBV7-2 with TRBJ1-6; no clear D. Looked up from germline, CDR1 is SGHTA and CDR2 is FQGNSA. The germline V and J ends were trimmed by 5 bases and 0 bases, with 5 bases remaining between them. There are 14 residues in the CDR3. CDR3 residues: CASSPDSYNSPLHF. The CDR3 DNA is TGTGCCAGCAGCCCAGACTCCTATAATTCACCCCTCCACTTT.

V gene TRBV18 combines with J gene TRBJ2-3; tentatively, D is TRBD1 (6 bases). This CDR3 contains 15 residues. Trimming removed 0 bases from V and 2 bases from J, with 9 bases in between. The V gene's germline CDR1 is KGHSH and CDR2 LQKENI. CDR3: CASSPPGQTTDTQYF. The CDR3 DNA follows: TGTGCCAGCTCACCACCGGGACAAACCACAGATACGCAGTATTTT.

The rearrangement links TRBV4-1 to TRBJ1-5; D is unresolved. V was trimmed by 1 base and J by 6 bases, leaving 10 bases between them. Germline-derived CDR1 and CDR2 are MGHRA and YSYEKL. The CDR3 consists of 14 residues. CDR3: CASSQVRGLQPQHF. Written as DNA, the CDR3 is TGCGCCAGCAGCCAAGTGAGAGGGCTTCAGCCCCAGCATTTT.

The chain is built from TRBV5-8 and TRBJ1-5; 7 bases map to TRBD1. CDR1 and CDR2 from the germline V gene are SGHTS and YDEGEE. CDR3 length equals 14 residues. V was clipped by 4 bases and J by 0 bases; unmatched bases: 1. The CDR3 sequence: CASSQGDSNQPQHF. The CDR3 DNA reads TGTGCCAGCAGCCAGGGGGATAGCAATCAGCCCCAGCATTTT.

This clone was picked up a small number of times. This rearrangement joins TRBV28 to TRBJ1-3; 8 bases match TRBD1. The CDR3 length is 15 residues. The J segment lost 1 base and the V segment lost 6 bases, leaving 5 bases of the junction unmatched. Germline CDR1 reads MDHEN; CDR2 reads SYDVKM. This CDR3 reads CASRMTGASGNTIYF. The CDR3 nucleotides are TGTGCCAGCAGGATGACAGGGGCATCTGGAAACACCATATATTTT.

There are a few counts of this clone. The chain combines TRBV12-3 or TRBV12-4 with TRBJ1-2, with D unresolved. The CDR3 spans 13 residues. Trimming cost V 2 bases and J 2 bases, with 6 bases left between them. The CDR3, as DNA: TGTGCCAGCAGTTTATCAGCGAACTATGGCTACACCTTC. Translation: CASSLSANYGYTF.

The chain recombines TRBV27 with TRBJ2-5, with 11 bases matching TRBD1. Germline loops: CDR1 MNHEY, CDR2 SMNVEV (reference sequence). The CDR3 loop spans 15 amino acids. The J segment lost 9 bases and the V segment lost 4 bases, leaving 10 bases of the junction unmatched. Here the CDR3 reads CASSWTGGLSESQYF. Written as DNA, the CDR3 is TGTGCCAGCAGTTGGACAGGGGGCCTGTCCGAGTCCCAGTACTTC.

This chain uses TRBV3-1 (or the pseudogene TRBV3-2) with TRBJ2-7; tentative D call: TRBD2 (7 bases). Between the trimmed V and J ends, which lost 8 bases and 5 bases, there was a span of 43 bases. CDR3 length equals 22 residues. Per the germline V gene, CDR1 is LGHDT and CDR2 is YNNKEL (reference sequence). The CDR3 spells CASQRNRKRSVGGGASLDEQYF. CDR3 DNA sequence: TGTGCCAGCCAGAGAAACAGAAAGCGGTCGGTTGGAGGGGGGGCCTCACTTGACGAGCAGTACTTC.

This clone was found once. The rearrangement links TRBV27 to TRBJ1-5; no clear D. Germline CDR1 is MNHEY and CDR2 is SMNVEV (reference sequence). The CDR3 is made up of 14 amino acids. The germline V and J ends were trimmed by 0 bases and 6 bases, with 9 bases remaining between them. CDR3 coding DNA: TGTGCCAGCAGTTTATCCGGTCCTATTCAGCCCCAGCATTTT. It translates to CASSLSGPIQPQHF.

CDR3 sequence (DNA): TGTGCCATACTCGGAGGGATGGACTATGGCTACACCTTC. This gives the protein CAILGGMDYGYTF. The chain carries TRBV12-3 or TRBV12-4 and TRBJ1-2; D unclear. The CDR3 covers 13 residues. Trimming stripped 10 bases from V and 3 bases from J, with 15 bases between.

The chain links TRBV6-5 to TRBJ2-7; D possibly corresponds to TRBD1 (6 bases). Trimming removed 5 bases at V and 1 base at J, with 9 bases between. The length of the CDR3 is 13 residues. CDR1 MNHEY and CDR2 SVGAGI come from the germline V gene. DNA of the CDR3: TGTGCCAGCAGTAACAGGGATTCCTACGAGCAGTACTTC. This gives the protein CASSNRDSYEQYF.

The rearrangement joins TRBV10-2 to TRBJ2-2; TRBD1 matches at 9 bases. The V gene's germline CDR1 is WSHSY and CDR2 SAAADI. J lost 7 bases, V lost 2 bases, and 5 bases had no gene match. There are 15 residues in the CDR3. CDR3 DNA: TGCGCCAGCAGTGAGAAACAGGGGGCTGGCGGGGAGCTGTTTTTT. Amino acid sequence: CASSEKQGAGGELFF.

The chain recombines TRBV5-1 with TRBJ2-4; 11 nucleotides match TRBD2. The germline gives CDR1 SGHRS, CDR2 YFSETQ. V lost 2 bases to trimming and J lost 8 bases; unmatched junction nucleotides: 3. CDR3 size: 14 residues. CDR3 amino acids: CASSLTSGSDIQYF. The CDR3 DNA is TGCGCCAGCAGCTTAACTAGCGGGAGTGACATTCAGTACTTC.

The chain has TRBV19 and TRBJ1-5; D may be TRBD1 (6 bases). The germline V and J ends were trimmed by 3 bases and 6 bases, with 18 bases remaining between them. The CDR3 extends over 16 amino acids. Germline V lookup: CDR1 LNHDA, CDR2 SQIVND (reference sequence). The DNA of the CDR3 is TGTGCCAGTAGTATCCGAACGACAGGCGGAGTTCAGCCCCAGCATTTT. Translated: CASSIRTTGGVQPQHF.

This clone was found a few times. The J gene is TRBJ2-3, the V gene TRBV4-1; TRBD2 aligns across 10 bases. The germline V gene encodes CDR1 MGHRA and CDR2 YSYEKL. CDR3 size: 17 residues. Trimming at V came to 0 bases and at J to 2 bases, leaving 5 bases not matched to a gene. The DNA of the CDR3 is TGCGCCAGCAGCCAAGATCAACTAGCGGGAACCACAGATACGCAGTATTTT. It encodes CASSQDQLAGTTDTQYF.

The chain uses TRBV10-1 and TRBJ2-7; 10 bases map to TRBD2. The CDR3 spans 15 residues. Looked up from germline, CDR1 is WNHNN and CDR2 is SYGVQD (reference sequence). V lost 3 bases to trimming and J lost 4 bases; unmatched junction nucleotides: 6. The CDR3 here is CASSDRAGGGYEQYF. Here the CDR3 DNA reads TGCGCCAGCAGTGACAGAGCGGGAGGGGGATACGAGCAGTACTTC.

The V gene is TRBV27, the J gene TRBJ2-3; perhaps TRBD1 as D (7 bases). V was clipped by 3 bases and J by 7 bases, with 17 bases between them. The CDR3 sequence is 15 residues long. Germline CDR1 is MNHEY and CDR2 is SMNVEV (reference sequence). This CDR3 is CASSLARRGDYTQYF. The CDR3 coding sequence is TGTGCCAGCAGTTTGGCTCGCAGGGGGGACTATACGCAGTATTTT.